This paragraph covers one T cell receptor (beta chain) sequence. Its binding antigen is unknown. Per-base quality was not reported, and no clone a single base away is much larger than it. TCR beta VDJ combination and CDR3 sequence profiling used genomic DNA as the template. TCR repertoire sequencing was run on an Illumina HiSeq 2000. The authors' analysis ran thus. Repertoires were assessed using TRBV/TRBJ rearrangement plots, CDR3 size and DJ length profiles, and Simpson's diversity index. The most abundant DNA sequence in the deep sequencing data was defined as the immunodominant clone. CDR3 amino acid sequences were checked for sharing across subjects and were also compared against the VDJdb database and published repertoires. TCRdb took the public reads, trimmed them with fastp at Q25, ran MiXCR for clone calling and kept in-frame beta chains. Rows with one shared CDR3 protein collapse into an entry with the most common genes and DNA. These V and J calls rely on TCRdb rather than the paper's analysis. Within this sample are 150,000 to 200,000 distinct CDR3 sequences, with roughly 65% of them counted one time only. 42% of the sample goes to the ten largest clones.

Expansion of CD8+CD57+ cells had been shown by flow cytometry in the patients chosen for sequencing. All patients had severe acquired aplastic anemia diagnosed by International Study of Aplastic Anemia and Agranulocytosis and Camitta criteria. No patient had received any therapy when blood was sampled. TCR repertoires of sorted CD4+ and CD8+ blood T cells from severe aplastic anemia patients and healthy subjects were deep-sequenced in the study. Patients were enrolled under clinicaltrials.gov protocols 00001620, 01623167, 00001397, 00071045, 00081523 and 00961064 in the USA. Ficoll-Paque density gradient centrifugation was used to isolate peripheral blood mononuclear cells. Before DNA extraction, CD4+ and CD8+ T cells were sorted with FACS or magnetic beads. The sample originates from a study of CD8+CD57+ T cells in acquired aplastic anemia (dated by TCRdb to about 2018). Study-level background: Extracted DNA from sorted CD4+ and CD8+ cells averaged around 3.2 ug, ranging from roughly 0.17 to 30 ug. CD8+CD57+ expansion was defined as a frequency above the mean frequency observed in healthy subjects.

The junction shows trimming of 3 bases on V and 1 base on J, plus 12 bases between the germline ends. The CDR3 runs 15 amino acids, cysteine and phenylalanine included. Only the CDR3 DNA stays, 45 bases, in frame from base 1. The germline V gene (reference sequence) sets CDR1 to LNHDA and CDR2 to SQIVND. Findings and caveats that apply to the study as a whole: Around 28 CD8+ CDR3 sequences were found to be shared between patients and controls, but these sequences appeared to be highly expressed in patients and within the immunodominant clones of the patients. Patients and healthy controls showed no significant difference in CD8+ Simpson's diversity (P=0.060).

Recombination joined TRBV19 with TRBJ1-2; the D gene is perhaps TRBD1, from 5 matching bases. The source material was sorted CD4+, CD8+, or CD8+CD57+ T cells (not recorded which) from PBMCs. The TCR comes from a human donor with aplastic anemia. The DNA is as follows: TGTGCCAGTAGTATTCAGGACACCGGTAACTATGGCTACACCTTC. The translation is CASSIQDTGNYGYTF.